This T cell receptor beta chain was found in a study of radiation and T cells in renal cell carcinoma. Study-level findings and limits: Irradiated tumors had higher TCR clonality than control tumors. Only small tumor regions of 0.85 to 1 g were sampled. Irradiated tumors held more dominant CDR3 motifs than control tumors.

Germline lookup yields CDR1 SGHRS and CDR2 YFSETQ. The CDR3 extends over 16 amino acids. Trimming removed 0 bases from V and 5 bases from J; junction bases left unmatched: 9. Regarding treatment: treatment-naive control, cytoreductive nephrectomy. Control tumors came from treatment-naive patients without prior radiation. Details on this clone: No antigen is known for it.

The repertoire was sequenced with immunoSEQ multiplex PCR; TCRdb's copy has only in-frame clones and lacks some. The sample includes about 10,000 clones, roughly 60% seen only once; the top ten take more than 9.5%. This TCR was sampled from a man aged 35-49 years with renal cell carcinoma. The sequenced sample was tumor tissue, obtained from a patient whose treatment was nephrectomy without radiotherapy. The chain couples TRBV5-1 to TRBJ2-3; 7 bases map to TRBD2. CDR3 nucleotides: TGCGCCAGCAGCTTGGGGATCAGCGGGATAGGAGATACGCAGTATTTT. Translation gives CASSLGISGIGDTQYF.